This passage covers 7 T cell receptor beta chains from one sample sequenced in a study of early T cells in non-severe SARS-CoV-2 infection. One entry per CDR3 protein, called by TCRdb with MiXCR from the 5' RACE reads. The data contain tens of thousands of distinct CDR3 sequences, 12% of them singletons. Sequencing was performed on whole blood. The receptors were gathered from an adult who was a healthcare worker with PCR-confirmed SARS-CoV-2 infection or an uninfected control (not recorded which).

The sample holds many counts of this clonotype. The chain is built from TRBV10-1 and TRBJ2-2; TRBD2 matches 8 bases. V was clipped by 2 bases and J by 7 bases; unmatched bases: 3. The germline V gene encodes CDR1 WNHNN and CDR2 SYGVQD (reference sequence). The CDR3 is made up of 14 amino acids. CDR3 protein: CASSETGGHGELFF. DNA of the CDR3: TGCGCCAGCAGTGAGACGGGAGGGCACGGGGAGCTGTTTTTT.

This clonotype was seen repeatedly, ten times or more. The J gene is TRBJ2-1, the V gene TRBV6-6; a weak D match, TRBD2 (6 bases). This CDR3 is 16 amino acids long. Germline V gene lookup returns CDR1 MNHNY and CDR2 SVGAGI (reference sequence). The V gene lost 8 bases and the J gene lost 0 bases, with 17 bases spanning the gap. The CDR3 spells CASYGVAVSSYNEQFF. CDR3 DNA sequence: TGTGCCAGCTACGGGGTAGCGGTTAGCTCCTACAATGAGCAGTTCTTC.

The chain carries TRBV20-1 and TRBJ2-6; D ambiguous. Trimming pared 5 bases from V and 6 bases from J, leaving 11 bases between. Germline CDR1 reads DFQATT; CDR2 reads SNEGSKA (reference sequence). The CDR3 is made up of 13 amino acids. CDR3 DNA: TGCAGTGCTCTTCGACTGGAGGCCAACGTCCTGACTTTC. Encoded protein: CSALRLEANVLTF.

The chain recombines TRBV2 with TRBJ1-6; 9 positions agree with TRBD1. Germline CDR1 reads SNHLY; CDR2 reads FYNNEI. The length of the CDR3 is 13 residues. The J segment lost 8 bases and the V segment lost 8 bases, leaving 4 bases of the junction unmatched. This chain's CDR3 is CASRRQGDSPLHF. The CDR3 coding sequence is TGTGCCAGCCGCCGACAGGGGGATTCACCCCTCCACTTT. The complete variable domain, with remaining parts taken from reference TRBV2 and TRBJ1-6, reads EPEVTQTPSHQVTQMGQEVILRCVPISNHLYFYWYRQILGQKVEFLVSFYNNEISEKSEIFDDQFSVERPDGSNFTLKIRSTKLEDSAMYFCASRRQGDSPLHFGNGTRLTVT.

In this sample, this clonotype turned up many times. This chain uses TRBV9 with TRBJ2-5; 12 bases are shared with TRBD2. From germline, CDR1 is SGDLS and CDR2 YYNGEE. The V gene end was trimmed by 3 bases and the J gene end by 5 bases; junction bases not matched to a gene: 8. This CDR3 is built from 16 residues. The CDR3 here is CASSARLAGEVETQYF. The CDR3 DNA is TGTGCCAGCAGCGCCAGACTAGCGGGAGAGGTCGAGACCCAGTACTTC.

This rearrangement joins TRBV6-6 to TRBJ2-2; possible D gene TRBD1, 6 bases. This CDR3 spans 15 amino acids. V was pared by 5 bases and J by 4 bases, with 14 bases between. The germline gives CDR1 MNHNY, CDR2 SVGAGI (reference sequence). The CDR3 here is CASSPMGAVTGELFF. CDR3 DNA sequence: TGTGCCAGCAGTCCCATGGGGGCGGTCACCGGGGAGCTGTTTTTT.

This clonotype turned up a few times. The chain recombines TRBV7-3 with TRBJ1-1; perhaps TRBD1 as D (5 bases). The ends were cut back, 2 bases at V and 4 bases at J, with 17 bases in the middle. CDR3 length: 16 amino acids. The germline gives CDR1 SGHTA, CDR2 FQGTGA. This CDR3 reads CASSLGAPGRGTEAFF. The CDR3 nucleotides are TGTGCCAGCAGCTTAGGGGCCCCGGGGAGGGGCACTGAAGCTTTCTTT.